One and the same sample provided the 25 T cell receptor beta chains below, sequenced in a study of blood T cell repertoires in COVID-19. The method was immunoSEQ multiplex PCR; TCRdb's version includes in-frame clones alone and lacks a portion of them. The profile shows 250,000 to 350,000 clones, 90% of them singletons. What was sequenced was peripheral blood. The receptor set was obtained from a woman in her fifties or sixties with COVID-19, enrolled during active disease.

The chain has TRBV24-1 and TRBJ2-1; the D is unclear. The CDR3 extends over 13 amino acids. Germline V gene data show CDR1 as KGHDR and CDR2 as SFDVKD. Between the trimmed V and J ends, which lost 7 bases and 7 bases, there was a span of 13 bases. Here the CDR3 reads CATRASVVNEQFF. The CDR3 DNA reads as TGTGCCACCAGAGCGTCGGTCGTGAATGAGCAGTTCTTC.

The chain employs TRBV29-1 and TRBJ1-1; a weak D match, TRBD1 (6 bases). CDR3 length equals 13 residues. Germline CDR1 SQVTM, CDR2 ANQGSEA. V shed 4 bases and J shed 7 bases, with 16 bases lying between them. The CDR3 nucleotides are TGCAGCGTTGCCAGGGGCCGCACGAATGAAGCTTTCTTT. Amino acids: CSVARGRTNEAFF.

The chain joins TRBV25-1 to TRBJ1-1, with D perhaps TRBD1 (6 bases). Germline V gives CDR1 MGHDK, CDR2 SYGVNS. There are 14 residues in the CDR3. Trimming removed 8 bases from V and 4 bases from J, with 17 bases in between. This chain's CDR3 is CASSLQGTGTEAFF. The CDR3 coding sequence is TGTGCCAGCTCCCTACAGGGTACGGGCACTGAAGCTTTCTTT.

The rearrangement links TRBV6-5 to TRBJ2-6; D may be TRBD1 (6 bases). V was pared by 2 bases and J by 1 base, with 9 bases between. The germline CDR1 and CDR2 sequences are MNHEY and SVGAGI. This CDR3 is built from 16 residues. The CDR3: CASSYTGMSGANVLTF. The CDR3 DNA follows: TGTGCCAGCAGTTACACAGGGATGTCTGGGGCCAACGTCCTGACTTTC.

The chain recombines TRBV29-1 with TRBJ2-2, with 9 bases lining up with TRBD2. This CDR3 has 15 amino acids. Trimming took 6 bases from V and 7 from J; bases not matched to a gene: 12. Per germline, CDR1 SQVTM and CDR2 ANQGSEA. CDR3 DNA sequence: TGCAGCGTCAGGAGGCGGGAGGGCCGCAGCGGGGAGCTGTTTTTT. It specifies CSVRRREGRSGELFF.

The chain employs TRBV7-2 and TRBJ2-1, with a possible D match to TRBD2 (6 bases). CDR3 length equals 13 residues. Trimming cost V 5 bases and J 8 bases, with 13 bases left between them. Germline V lookup: CDR1 SGHTA, CDR2 FQGNSA. The CDR3 DNA reads as TGTGCCAGCAGCCCGGGACTTCAGCATGAGCAGTTCTTC. Its protein is CASSPGLQHEQFF.

J is TRBJ2-7 and V is TRBV30, with 10 bases identical to TRBD2. J was trimmed by 4 bases and V by 5 bases; bases with no gene match: 5. The CDR3 totals 13 residues. Germline V lookup: CDR1 GTSNPN, CDR2 SVGIG (reference sequence). This chain's CDR3 is CAWGLAGVYEQYF. CDR3 nucleotides: TGTGCCTGGGGGCTAGCGGGAGTTTACGAGCAGTACTTC.

The chain links TRBV7-2 to TRBJ2-1, with TRBD2 matching over 8 bases. V dropped 1 base and J dropped 13; count of bases not matched to a gene: 3. The CDR3 length is 12 residues. CDR1 is SGHTA, CDR2 FQGNSA, per germline. The CDR3 bases are TGTGCCAGCAGCTTAGTACTAGCGGAACAGTTCTTC. Protein: CASSLVLAEQFF.

This chain links TRBV19 with TRBJ2-7; TRBD1 aligns across 8 bases. This CDR3 has 16 amino acids. The germline gives CDR1 LNHDA, CDR2 SQIVND (reference sequence). The J segment lost 2 bases and the V segment lost 5 bases, leaving 11 bases of the junction unmatched. DNA for the CDR3: TGTGCCAGTAGTTTGGGACAGGAGTATTTTACCTACGAGCAGTACTTC. It specifies CASSLGQEYFTYEQYF.

This clone was recorded once. J is TRBJ2-7 and V is TRBV7-6; TRBD2 matches at 14 bases. The V segment lost 5 bases and the J segment 6 bases; nucleotides outside the gene matches: 9. Germline V CDR1 and CDR2: SGHVS, FNYEAQ. CDR3 length equals 16 residues. Here the CDR3 DNA reads TGTGCCAGCAGCACCTCGGGACTAGCGGGAGTAGGCGAGCAGTACTTC. Translated: CASSTSGLAGVGEQYF.

The rearrangement uses TRBV5-4 and TRBJ2-1; 8 bases line up with TRBD2. The CDR3 is made up of 17 amino acids. Germline V gene sequence: CDR1 SGHNT, CDR2 YYREEE (reference sequence). After removal of 2 bases from V and 7 bases from J, the junction contained 14 bases not matched to a gene. As DNA, the CDR3 is TGTGCCAGCAGCTTCGGGTTGAGCGGGAGCGGACAGAATGAGCAGTTCTTC. This gives the protein CASSFGLSGSGQNEQFF.

The chain employs TRBV9 and TRBJ1-4, with TRBD1 matching 8 bases. The CDR3 is made up of 13 amino acids. The trim removed 3 bases at V and 6 bases at J, leaving 1 base unmatched. Germline-derived CDR1 and CDR2 are SGDLS and YYNGEE. Here the CDR3 DNA reads TGTGCCAGCAGCGGGACAGGGTATGAAAAACTGTTTTTT. Its translation: CASSGTGYEKLFF.

J is TRBJ1-1 and V is TRBV11-2, with D uncertain. V dropped 7 bases and J dropped 0 bases, with 21 bases sitting between them. This CDR3 region has 17 residues. CDR1 SGHAT and CDR2 FQNNGV come from the germline V gene. CDR3 nucleotide sequence: TGTGCCAGCACCCTTTCCCGACAAGGCGGGATGAACACTGAAGCTTTCTTT. This codes for CASTLSRQGGMNTEAFF.

This clone was seen just once. The chain links TRBV5-4 to TRBJ1-4; no reliable D call. From germline, CDR1 is SGHNT and CDR2 YYREEE (reference sequence). This CDR3 comprises 16 residues. The ends were cut back, 0 bases at V and 3 bases at J, with 12 bases in the middle. The CDR3 reads CASSLDSRSANEKLFF. CDR3 DNA sequence: TGTGCCAGCAGCTTGGACAGCAGGTCAGCTAATGAAAAACTGTTTTTT.

V is TRBV7-2 and J is TRBJ1-2, with D maybe TRBD1 (6 bases). Trimming stripped 6 bases from V and 4 bases from J, with 21 bases between. Germline V gives CDR1 SGHTA, CDR2 FQGNSA. The CDR3 totals 16 residues. As DNA, the CDR3 is TGTGCCAGCAGTCAACAAGGGCAGGGGACCCTCTATGGCTACACCTTC. This translates into CASSQQGQGTLYGYTF. The whole variable domain, filled in from reference TRBV7-2 and TRBJ1-2, reads GAGVSQSPSNKVTEKGKDVELRCDPISGHTALYWYRQSLGQGLEFLIYFQGNSAPDKSGLPSDRFSAERTGGSVSTLTIQRTQQEDSAVYLCASSQQGQGTLYGYTFGSGTRLTVV.

About this clone: The same CDR3 is also encoded by other DNA sequences in this sample. The genes are TRBV19 and TRBJ2-7; 10 bases are shared with TRBD2. The CDR3 runs to 13 residues. V trimming: 6 bases; J trimming: 4 bases; junction bases outside the gene matches: 3. CDR1 and CDR2 from the germline V gene are LNHDA and SQIVND (reference sequence). CDR3 amino acids: CASSPSGSYEQYF. The CDR3 region has the DNA TGTGCCAGTAGCCCTAGCGGGAGTTACGAGCAGTACTTC.

This clone showed up just a few times. The V gene is TRBV9, the J gene TRBJ1-1, with TRBD1 matching over 7 bases. This CDR3 spans 15 amino acids. CDR1 and CDR2 (germline): SGDLS, YYNGEE. Losses at the gene ends were 2 bases for V and 4 bases for J; bases not matched to a gene: 8. DNA for the CDR3: TGTGCCAGCAGCGTTTCATACAGGGGATCCACTGAAGCTTTCTTT. The encoded protein is CASSVSYRGSTEAFF.

This chain links TRBV4-1 with TRBJ2-7, with 8 bases that match TRBD1. The CDR3 loop spans 14 amino acids. Germline CDR1 is MGHRA and CDR2 is YSYEKL. V dropped 5 bases and J dropped 7; count of bases not matched to a gene: 10. The CDR3 DNA reads TGCGCCAGCAGCACTAGGACAGGGCGTCGAGAGCAGTACTTC. Protein: CASSTRTGRREQYF.

This chain links TRBV24-1 with TRBJ2-5, with 10 bases fitting TRBD2. Germline CDR1 reads KGHDR; CDR2 reads SFDVKD. Losses at the gene ends were 4 bases for V and 2 bases for J; bases not matched to a gene: 6. This CDR3 is 16 amino acids long. As DNA, the CDR3 is TGTGCCACCAGTGACGCTATAGCGGGAGGACAAGAGACCCAGTACTTC. Translated: CATSDAIAGGQETQYF.

The chain couples TRBV5-1 to TRBJ2-3; D is perhaps TRBD2 (6 bases). Trimming took 4 bases from V and 2 from J, leaving 17 bases between them. The CDR3 totals 16 residues. Looked up from germline, CDR1 is SGHRS and CDR2 is YFSETQ. The CDR3 sequence: CASSPGLDESTDTQYF. The CDR3 nucleotides are TGCGCCAGCAGCCCGGGACTCGACGAGTCCACAGATACGCAGTATTTT.

The chain links TRBV24-1 to TRBJ2-3, with a weak D call TRBD1 (5 bases). The CDR3 totals 17 residues. Between the trimmed V and J ends, which lost 5 bases and 2 bases, there was a span of 19 bases. CDR1 and CDR2 from the germline V gene are KGHDR and SFDVKD. CDR3 in DNA: TGTGCCACCAGTGGGCCCCGACAGAGTGAACCCACAGATACGCAGTATTTT. It is translated as CATSGPRQSEPTDTQYF.

The chain couples TRBV12-3 or TRBV12-4 to TRBJ2-1; D ambiguous. The CDR3 loop spans 13 amino acids. The V end lost 3 bases, the J end lost 5 bases, and 8 bases lay between the germline ends. For the CDR3, the DNA is TGTGCCAGCAGTTTTACAACCGACAATGAGCAGTTCTTC. This sequence encodes CASSFTTDNEQFF.

This chain uses TRBV3-1 (or the pseudogene TRBV3-2) with TRBJ2-1; 13 nucleotides agree with TRBD2. The V segment lost 4 bases and the J segment 7 bases; nucleotides outside the gene matches: 1. Germline V CDR1 and CDR2: LGHDT, YNNKEL (reference sequence). This CDR3 is 14 amino acids long. The CDR3 loop reads CASSRLAGGNEQFF. The CDR3 nucleotides read TGTGCCAGCAGCCGACTAGCGGGAGGTAATGAGCAGTTCTTC.

The chain employs TRBV25-1 and TRBJ1-4, with D tentatively TRBD1 (5 bases). The V and J ends lost 1 base and 8 bases respectively, with 23 bases between them. Looked up from germline, CDR1 is MGHDK and CDR2 is SYGVNS. CDR3 length equals 18 residues. The CDR3: CASSEWGSQTGFQEKLFF. CDR3 bases: TGTGCCAGCAGTGAATGGGGCTCGCAGACGGGTTTCCAGGAAAAACTGTTTTTT.

J is TRBJ2-1 and V is TRBV14; no reliable D call. The CDR3 spans 14 residues. CDR1 SGHDN and CDR2 FVKESK come from the germline V gene. V lost 2 bases and J 6 bases, leaving 11 bases between the germline ends. This CDR3 is CASSQYVRSNEQFF. The DNA for the CDR3 is TGTGCCAGCAGCCAATATGTACGGAGCAATGAGCAGTTCTTC.